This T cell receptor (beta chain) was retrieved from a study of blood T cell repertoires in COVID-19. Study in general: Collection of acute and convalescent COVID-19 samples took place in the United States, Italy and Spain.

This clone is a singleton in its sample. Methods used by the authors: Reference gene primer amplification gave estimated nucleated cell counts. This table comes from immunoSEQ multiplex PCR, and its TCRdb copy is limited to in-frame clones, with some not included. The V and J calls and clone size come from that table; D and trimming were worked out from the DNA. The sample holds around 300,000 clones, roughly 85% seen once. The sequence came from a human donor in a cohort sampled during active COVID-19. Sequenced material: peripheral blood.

The CDR3 region has the DNA TGTGCCAGCAGCCCGATAGCCAGGGGAGACTATGGCTACACCTTC. Translation gives CASSPIARGDYGYTF. V is TRBV7-9 and J is TRBJ1-2; a weak D match, TRBD1 (6 bases). This CDR3 has 15 residues. Germline CDR1 is SEHNR and CDR2 is FQNEAQ (reference sequence). V lost 5 bases, J lost 3 bases, and 16 bases lay in between.